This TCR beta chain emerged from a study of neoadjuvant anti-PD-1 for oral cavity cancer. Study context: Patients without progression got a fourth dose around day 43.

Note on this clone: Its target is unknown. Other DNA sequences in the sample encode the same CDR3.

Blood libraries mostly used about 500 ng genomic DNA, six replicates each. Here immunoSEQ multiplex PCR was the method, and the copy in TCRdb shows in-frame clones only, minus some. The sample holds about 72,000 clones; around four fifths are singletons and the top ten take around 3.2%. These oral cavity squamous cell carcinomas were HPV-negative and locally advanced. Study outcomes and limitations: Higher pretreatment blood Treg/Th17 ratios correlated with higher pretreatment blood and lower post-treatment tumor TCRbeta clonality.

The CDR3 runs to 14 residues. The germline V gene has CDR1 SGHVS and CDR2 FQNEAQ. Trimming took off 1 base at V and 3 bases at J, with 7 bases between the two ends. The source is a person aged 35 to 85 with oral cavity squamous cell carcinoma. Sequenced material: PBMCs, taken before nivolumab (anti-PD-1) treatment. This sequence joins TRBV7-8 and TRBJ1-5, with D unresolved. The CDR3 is CASSLGGYNQPQHF. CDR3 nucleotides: TGTGCCAGCAGCTTAGGAGGGTACAATCAGCCCCAGCATTTT.